Below are 12 T cell receptor beta chains sequenced from a single sample in a study of T cells in Graves' hyperthyroidism and ophthalmopathy. Amplified TCR beta CDR3 regions came from RNA transcripts. First-round RT-PCR targeting the TCR CDR3 was performed with the HTBI primer set. Using its own MiXCR run on the multiplex PCR reads, TCRdb lists one record per CDR3 protein. The table lists about 290,000 distinct CDR3 sequences, about an eighth of them singletons, with 7.8% in the top ten. Input material: blood. The receptors were gathered from a woman aged 25 to 39 with Graves' hyperthyroidism that later progressed to Graves' ophthalmopathy.

This clonotype was detected a few times. A much larger clone lies one base from this, so it may be a read error. The V and J genes are TRBV6-2 or TRBV6-3 and TRBJ2-2; no firm D call. Germline loops: CDR1 MNHEY, CDR2 SVGEGT. The CDR3 spans 11 residues. With 8 bases removed from V and 1 base from J, the gap between germline ends came to 2 bases. Here the CDR3 reads CASENTGELFF. The CDR3 region has the DNA TGTGCCAGCGAGAACACCGGGGAGCTGTTTTTT.

In its sample, this clonotype was seen many times. The chain employs TRBV6-2 or TRBV6-3 and TRBJ2-1, with 9 bases fitting TRBD1. The V gene end was trimmed by 5 bases and the J gene end by 0 bases; junction bases not matched to a gene: 2. The CDR3 runs to 15 residues. CDR1 is MNHEY and CDR2 is SVGEGT in the germline V gene. The CDR3 here is CASSGQGSSYNEQFF. The CDR3 region has the DNA TGTGCCAGCAGTGGACAGGGGAGCTCCTACAATGAGCAGTTCTTC.

This clonotype was detected ten times or more. This chain uses TRBV7-9 with TRBJ2-3; D is unresolved. V lost 1 base, J lost 2 bases, and 4 bases lay in between. The CDR3 is made up of 13 amino acids. From germline, CDR1 is SEHNR and CDR2 FQNEAQ (reference sequence). The DNA for the CDR3 is TGTGCCAGCAGCTTAGGGACCACAGATACGCAGTATTTT. This gives the protein CASSLGTTDTQYF.

This chain uses TRBV19 with TRBJ2-7; 13 nucleotides agree with TRBD2. The germline V gene has CDR1 LNHDA and CDR2 SQIVND (reference sequence). J gave up 7 bases and V 3 bases, and 9 bases lay outside the gene matches. The CDR3 is 16 amino acids. The CDR3 coding sequence is TGTGCCAGTAGTATTTCCGGGACTAGCGGGATTCGGGAGCAGTACTTC. Translated: CASSISGTSGIREQYF.

In regard to this clonotype: A read error is possible here, since a much larger clone lies one base away. CDR3: CSSSLWGADNSPLHF. The CDR3 bases are TGTTCCAGCAGTTTATGGGGGGCGGATAATTCACCCCTCCACTTT. The chain combines TRBV27 with TRBJ1-6; a weak D match, TRBD1 (6 bases). The germline V gene encodes CDR1 MNHEY and CDR2 SMNVEV (reference sequence). The CDR3 runs to 15 residues.

This clonotype occurred many times. V usage is TRBV3-1 and J usage is TRBJ1-4; no clear D gene. V was shortened by 1 base and J by 5 bases, with 8 bases between the two germline ends. The germline gives CDR1 LGHDT, CDR2 YNNKEL (reference sequence). CDR3 length equals 14 residues. The chain's CDR3 is CASSQALKNEKLFF. The DNA of the CDR3 is TGTGCCAGCAGCCAAGCACTGAAGAATGAAAAACTGTTTTTT.

This clonotype was observed a few times. The CDR3 bases are TGTGCCAGCAGTCCCCGCGACAGTAATAGCAATCAGCCCCAGCATTTT. Its translation: CASSPRDSNSNQPQHF. The chain couples TRBV25-1 to TRBJ1-5; D might be TRBD1 (5 bases). Trimming shortened V by 5 bases and J by 0 bases, and 14 bases separated the two germline ends. Germline CDR1 MGHDK, CDR2 SYGVNS. The CDR3 extends over 16 amino acids. Supplemented by reference TRBV25-1 and TRBJ1-5, the full variable domain reads EADIYQTPRYLVIGTGKKITLECSQTMGHDKMYWYQQDPGMELHLIHYSYGVNSTEKGDLSSESTVSRIRTEHFPLTLESARPSHTSQYLCASSPRDSNSNQPQHFGDGTRLSIL.

The V and J genes are TRBV18 and TRBJ2-1; 12 bases align to TRBD2. Per germline, CDR1 KGHSH and CDR2 LQKENI. This CDR3 region has 16 residues. V lost 6 bases, J lost 3 bases, and 6 bases stayed unmatched. CDR3 residues: CASSRTSGNLYNEQFF. The CDR3 DNA sequence: TGTGCCAGCTCCCGGACTAGCGGGAACCTCTACAATGAGCAGTTCTTC. Drawing the rest from reference TRBV18 and TRBJ2-1, the complete variable domain is NAGVMQNPRHLVRRRGQEARLRCSPMKGHSHVYWYRQLPEEGLKFMVYLQKENIIDESGMPKERFSAEFPKEGPSILRIQQVVRGDSAAYFCASSRTSGNLYNEQFFGPGTRLTVL.

This clonotype was detected many times. The V and J genes are TRBV7-2 and TRBJ2-3, with a weak D call TRBD2 (6 bases). CDR1 and CDR2 (germline): SGHTA, FQGNSA. CDR3 size: 16 residues. Trimming took 4 bases from V and 0 from J, leaving 14 bases between them. The CDR3 DNA reads TGTGCCAGCAGCTCTGTGGGCGGGATTAGCACAGATACGCAGTATTTT. Encoded protein: CASSSVGGISTDTQYF.

Many counts were recorded for this clonotype. The chain recombines TRBV6-2 or TRBV6-3 with TRBJ2-1, with TRBD2 identical over 8 bases. CDR3 length equals 16 residues. The V and J ends lost 7 bases and 0 bases, in that order; junction bases with no gene match: 8. Germline V gene data show CDR1 as MNHEY and CDR2 as SVGEGT. CDR3 in amino acids: CASTPVGRASYNEQFF. Written as DNA, the CDR3 is TGTGCCAGCACCCCCGTCGGGAGGGCCTCCTACAATGAGCAGTTCTTC.

As concerns this clonotype: This CDR3 is missing its conserved last phenylalanine or tryptophan, likely due to a read error. V gene TRBV6-1 combines with J gene TRBJ2-7; maybe TRBD2 (6 bases). This CDR3 region has 16 residues. Germline-derived CDR1 and CDR2 are MNHNS and SASEGT. Trimming stripped 5 bases from V and 5 bases from J, with 22 bases between. CDR3 DNA: TGTGCCAGCAGTCGTATATTAGCGGCTAAGAGGCACGAGCAGTACCTC. Translating it yields CASSRILAAKRHEQYL.

This clonotype was detected many times. The J gene is TRBJ2-3, the V gene TRBV27, with D perhaps being TRBD1 or TRBD2 (6 bases each). The germline V gene encodes CDR1 MNHEY and CDR2 SMNVEV (reference sequence). Trimming left V 2 bases short and J 3 bases short, with 18 bases between. The CDR3 is made up of 17 amino acids. The CDR3 sequence: CASSLRGADSETDTQYF. CDR3 coding DNA: TGTGCCAGCAGTTTAAGGGGGGCGGATAGCGAGACAGATACGCAGTATTTT.